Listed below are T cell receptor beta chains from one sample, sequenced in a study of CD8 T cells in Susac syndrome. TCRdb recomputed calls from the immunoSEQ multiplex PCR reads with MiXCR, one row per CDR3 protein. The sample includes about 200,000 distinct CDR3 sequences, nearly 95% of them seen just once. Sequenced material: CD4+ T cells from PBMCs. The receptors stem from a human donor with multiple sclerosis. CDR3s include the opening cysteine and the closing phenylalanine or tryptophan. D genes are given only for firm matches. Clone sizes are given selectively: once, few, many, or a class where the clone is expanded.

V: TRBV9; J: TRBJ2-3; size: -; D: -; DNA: TGTGCCAGCAGCGTCGGGGGACCCGGAGATACGCAGTATTTT; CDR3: CASSVGGPGDTQYF
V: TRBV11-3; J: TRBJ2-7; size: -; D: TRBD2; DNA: TGTGCCAGCAGCTTTGGGGACTACCCATACGAGCAGTACTTC; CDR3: CASSFGDYPYEQYF
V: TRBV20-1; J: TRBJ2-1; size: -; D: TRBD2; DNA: TGCAGTGCTAGGGGACTAGCGGGAGATGAGCAGTTCTTC; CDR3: CSARGLAGDEQFF
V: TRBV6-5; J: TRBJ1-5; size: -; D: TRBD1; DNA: TGTGCCAGCAGTCCTCAGGGGGCGCTTCCTCAGCCCCAGCATTTT; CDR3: CASSPQGALPQPQHF
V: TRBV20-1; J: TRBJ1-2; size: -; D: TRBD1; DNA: TGCAGTGCTAGAGAACAGGGGAAGTATGGCTACACCTTC; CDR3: CSAREQGKYGYTF
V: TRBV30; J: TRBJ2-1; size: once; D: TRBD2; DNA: TGTGCCTGGAGTGTAGGACTAGCGGGCCCCTACAATGAGCAGTTCTTC; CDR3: CAWSVGLAGPYNEQFF
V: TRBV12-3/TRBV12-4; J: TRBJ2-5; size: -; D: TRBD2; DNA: TGTGCCAGCAGCCGACGGACTAGCCGAGGAGTAGGGCAGACCCAGTACTTC; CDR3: CASSRRTSRGVGQTQYF
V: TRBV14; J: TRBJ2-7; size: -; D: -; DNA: TGTGCCAGCAGCCAAGTGGGCGGCTACGAGCAGTACTTC; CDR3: CASSQVGGYEQYF
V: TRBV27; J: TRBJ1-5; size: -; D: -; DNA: TGTGCCAGCAGTTCCCGGGCCCGAGATCAGCCCCAGCATTTT; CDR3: CASSSRARDQPQHF
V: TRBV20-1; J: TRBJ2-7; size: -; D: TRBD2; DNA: TGCAGTGCTTTATTTGGGACTAGCATGGGAGAGCAGTACTTC; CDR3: CSALFGTSMGEQYF
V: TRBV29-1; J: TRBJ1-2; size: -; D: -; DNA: TGCAGCGCCACCTCGGCAGACGGCTATGGCTACACCTTC; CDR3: CSATSADGYGYTF
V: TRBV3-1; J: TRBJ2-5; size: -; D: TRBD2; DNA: TGTGCCAGCAGCCCCCCGGGGGGACTTAGGTACCAAGAGACCCAGTACTTC; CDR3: CASSPPGGLRYQETQYF
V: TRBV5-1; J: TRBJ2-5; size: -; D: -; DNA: TGCGCCAGCAGCTTGGAGTTTCAAGAGACCCAGTACTTC; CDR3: CASSLEFQETQYF
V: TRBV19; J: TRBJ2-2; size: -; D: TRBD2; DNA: TGTGCCAGTACGGGACTAGCCGGATCGGGCGGGGAGCTGTTTTTT; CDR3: CASTGLAGSGGELFF
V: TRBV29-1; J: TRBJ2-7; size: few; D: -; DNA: TGCAGCGTTGGGGGTTCCTACGAGCAGTACTTC; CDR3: CSVGGSYEQYF
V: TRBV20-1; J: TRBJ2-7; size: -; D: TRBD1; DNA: TGCAGTGCTCAGACAGGGGGCGCCTCCTACGAGCAGTACTTC; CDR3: CSAQTGGASYEQYF
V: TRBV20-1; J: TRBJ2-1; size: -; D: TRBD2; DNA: TGCAGTGCTAGCGGGGGGGCCATGAATGAGCAGTTCTTC; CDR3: CSASGGAMNEQFF
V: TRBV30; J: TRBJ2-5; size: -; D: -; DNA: TGTGCCTGGAGTGTTCTACGAGAGACCCAGTACTTC; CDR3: CAWSVLRETQYF
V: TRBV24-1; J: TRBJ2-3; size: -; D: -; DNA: TGTGCCACCAAGGGCGGCACAGATACGCAGTATTTT; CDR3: CATKGGTDTQYF
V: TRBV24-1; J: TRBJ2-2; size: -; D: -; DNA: TGTGCCACCAGTGGACCCAGGACCGCCAACACCGGGGAGCTGTTTTTT; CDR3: CATSGPRTANTGELFF
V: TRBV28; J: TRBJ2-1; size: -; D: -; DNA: TGTGCCAGCAGGAAGGGCTACGACTCCTACAATGAGCAGTTCTTC; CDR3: CASRKGYDSYNEQFF
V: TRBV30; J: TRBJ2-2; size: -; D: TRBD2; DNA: TGTGCCTGGAGTGGGGTAGCGGGGAACACCGGGGAGCTGTTTTTT; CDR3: CAWSGVAGNTGELFF
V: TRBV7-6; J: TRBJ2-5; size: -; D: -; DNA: TGTGCCAGCAGCAGAGGGGACGGCAGATTAGAGACCCAGTACTTC; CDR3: CASSRGDGRLETQYF
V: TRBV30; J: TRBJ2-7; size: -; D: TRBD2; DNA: TGTGCCTGGGAACCGGGACTAAACGAGCAGTACTTC; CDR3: CAWEPGLNEQYF
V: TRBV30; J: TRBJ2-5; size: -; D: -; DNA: TGTGCCTGGAAGGGCCCTCCGGAGACCCAGTACTTC; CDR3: CAWKGPPETQYF
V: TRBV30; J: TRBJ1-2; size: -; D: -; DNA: TGTGCCTGGATGGGCTTCTATGGCTACACCTTC; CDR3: CAWMGFYGYTF
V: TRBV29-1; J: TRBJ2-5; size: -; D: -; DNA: TGCAGCGTTGCAGCCGGGGCAGAGACCCAGTACTTC; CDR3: CSVAAGAETQYF